The 27 T cell receptor beta chains below all came from one sample that was sequenced in a study of blood T cell repertoires in COVID-19. Libraries were prepared by immunoSEQ multiplex PCR; TCRdb keeps only in-frame clonotypes and omits some of them. Of fewer than 300,000 clones in the sample, around 83% were seen once. Sequencing was performed on PBMCs or T cells enriched from blood (not recorded which). The receptor source for this set is a man aged 35 to 55 who had been exposed to COVID-19.

This chain links TRBV6-5 with TRBJ1-6; D not certain. Looked up from germline, CDR1 is MNHEY and CDR2 is SVGAGI. The CDR3 sequence is 14 residues long. V lost 0 bases and J 7 bases, leaving 7 bases between the germline ends. The CDR3 spells CASSYSNGNSPLHF. In nucleotides, the CDR3 is TGTGCCAGCAGTTACTCGAACGGGAATTCACCCCTCCACTTT.

This sequence joins TRBV24-1 and TRBJ2-7, with D possibly being TRBD2 (6 bases). Germline-derived CDR1 and CDR2 are KGHDR and SFDVKD. This CDR3 is 16 amino acids long. Trimming took 8 bases from V and 12 from J, leaving 31 bases between them. CDR3 region: CATKPKWRSSGPKTYF. The CDR3 bases are TGTGCCACCAAACCCAAGTGGAGGAGTAGCGGTCCGAAGACGTACTTC.

The V gene is TRBV10-3, the J gene TRBJ2-1; TRBD2 aligns across 10 bases. Per germline, CDR1 ENHRY and CDR2 SYGVKD. J gave up 4 bases and V 4 bases, and 7 bases lay outside the gene matches. CDR3 length equals 16 residues. The DNA for the CDR3 is TGTGCCATCAGTGTGCGTAGCGGGAGGTTGTACAATGAGCAGTTCTTC. Its protein product is CAISVRSGRLYNEQFF.

The chain carries TRBV7-9 and TRBJ2-7; D not certain. CDR1 and CDR2 from the germline V gene are SEHNR and FQNEAQ (reference sequence). The CDR3 consists of 14 residues. Trimming cost V 4 bases and J 3 bases, with 13 bases left between them. For the CDR3, the DNA is TGTGCCAGCAGCTCCCCGGAGAGAGACTACGAGCAGTACTTC. Translated: CASSSPERDYEQYF.

This chain connects TRBV29-1 to TRBJ2-2; a possible D gene is TRBD2 (5 bases). The CDR3 covers 15 residues. In germline, CDR1 is SQVTM, CDR2 ANQGSEA. The germline V and J ends were trimmed by 0 bases and 6 bases, with 14 bases remaining between them. The DNA for the CDR3 is TGCAGCGTTGAAGATGGCTCGACTACCTCCGGGGAGCTGTTTTTT. Encoded protein: CSVEDGSTTSGELFF.

This chain connects TRBV30 to TRBJ1-1; unclear D gene. Germline CDR1 is GTSNPN and CDR2 is SVGIG (reference sequence). The CDR3 is 13 residues long. The ends were cut back, 3 bases at V and 1 base at J, with 9 bases in the middle. The CDR3 sequence: CAWSPGRNTEAFF. The CDR3 DNA reads as TGTGCCTGGAGCCCAGGTCGGAACACTGAAGCTTTCTTT.

The rearrangement uses TRBV7-9 and TRBJ2-7; TRBD2 might be the D (7 bases). Trimming stripped 0 bases from V and 3 bases from J, with 15 bases between. The CDR3 loop spans 16 amino acids. The germline V gene encodes CDR1 SEHNR and CDR2 FQNEAQ (reference sequence). The CDR3 DNA follows: TGTGCCAGCAGCTTAGCGGGGGGGCTAGGTGGCTACGAGCAGTACTTC. Protein: CASSLAGGLGGYEQYF. The full variable domain, with the rest looked up from reference TRBV7-9 and TRBJ2-7, is DTGVSQNPRHKITKRGQNVTFRCDPISEHNRLYWYRQTLGQGPEFLTYFQNEAQLEKSRLLSDRFSAERPKGSFSTLEIQRTEQGDSAMYLCASSLAGGLGGYEQYFGPGTRLTVT.

This clone was seen once. A much more abundant neighbour one base away suggests this may be a read error. V is TRBV3-1 (or the pseudogene TRBV3-2) and J is TRBJ2-3; D gene unclear. The ends were cut back, 4 bases at V and 2 bases at J, with 4 bases in the middle. The CDR3 totals 12 residues. The V gene's germline CDR1 is LGHDT and CDR2 YNNKEL (reference sequence). This CDR3 reads CASSPNTDTQYF. The CDR3 DNA reads TGTGCCAGCAGCCCAAACACAGATACGCAGTATTTT.

The chain recombines TRBV11-2 with TRBJ2-7; 8 bases are a match to TRBD2. V trimming: 7 bases; J trimming: 4 bases; junction bases outside the gene matches: 18. The germline CDR1 and CDR2 sequences are SGHAT and FQNNGV. The CDR3 contains 17 residues. The CDR3 sequence is CASTSRGGRIKGYEQYF. In DNA, the CDR3 is TGTGCCAGCACCTCACGGGGGGGGCGGATAAAGGGATACGAGCAGTACTTC.

J is TRBJ1-6 and V is TRBV6-5, with D uncertain. Germline loops: CDR1 MNHEY, CDR2 SVGAGI. The CDR3 consists of 14 residues. V lost 7 bases and J lost 5, with 12 bases in between. The CDR3 sequence is CASTPRRNNSPLHF. CDR3 sequence (DNA): TGTGCCAGCACCCCTAGACGAAATAATTCACCCCTCCACTTT.

This clone was seen a handful of times. This chain joins TRBV30 and TRBJ1-2, with 8 nucleotides matching TRBD1. The germline gives CDR1 GTSNPN, CDR2 SVGIG (reference sequence). J gave up 4 bases and V 8 bases, and 9 bases lay outside the gene matches. This CDR3 region has 13 residues. The CDR3 DNA is TGTGCCGGCCCGGGCGGGACAGGCTATGGCTACACCTTC. The encoded protein is CAGPGGTGYGYTF.

This chain links TRBV12-5 with TRBJ2-7; D might be TRBD2 (6 bases). The V end lost 3 bases, the J end lost 5 bases, and 11 bases lay between the germline ends. CDR1 is LGHNT and CDR2 is FRNRAP in the germline V gene. The CDR3 covers 13 residues. The CDR3 loop reads CASGLGERDEQYF. In nucleotides, the CDR3 is TGTGCTAGTGGTTTAGGGGAGCGGGACGAGCAGTACTTC.

The DNA for the CDR3 is TGTGCCAGCAGGGACAGGGAAAGAGCGAATGAGCAGTTCTTC. This gives the protein CASRDRERANEQFF. The chain joins TRBV11-3 to TRBJ2-1; 8 nucleotides agree with TRBD1. The germline CDR1 and CDR2 sequences are SGHNT and YENEEA. The CDR3 is 14 amino acids. After removal of 6 bases from V and 7 bases from J, the junction contained 8 bases not matched to a gene.

The chain recombines TRBV18 with TRBJ2-1; no clear D. The V gene lost 3 bases and the J gene lost 6 bases, with 9 bases spanning the gap. Per the germline V gene, CDR1 is KGHSH and CDR2 is LQKENI. The CDR3 totals 13 residues. In nucleotides, the CDR3 is TGTGCCAGCTCACCGTCTTCGGTCAATGAGCAGTTCTTC. It encodes CASSPSSVNEQFF. The full variable domain, in which reference TRBV18 and TRBJ2-1 provide the parts outside the CDR3, is NAGVMQNPRHLVRRRGQEARLRCSPMKGHSHVYWYRQLPEEGLKFMVYLQKENIIDESGMPKERFSAEFPKEGPSILRIQQVVRGDSAAYFCASSPSSVNEQFFGPGTRLTVL.

V usage is TRBV5-1 and J usage is TRBJ2-1; D is uncertain. The CDR3 has 13 residues. Germline CDR1 and CDR2: SGHRS and YFSETQ. The V and J ends lost 0 bases and 4 bases respectively, with 5 bases between them. The CDR3 DNA reads as TGCGCCAGCAGCTTGGGGCCATACAATGAGCAGTTCTTC. Translated: CASSLGPYNEQFF.

CDR3 protein: CSGGQGSYEQYF. The CDR3 coding sequence is TGCAGCGGTGGGCAGGGAAGTTACGAGCAGTACTTC. This rearrangement joins TRBV29-1 to TRBJ2-7, with D possibly matching TRBD1 (5 bases). CDR1 and CDR2 from the germline V gene are SQVTM and ANQGSEA. This CDR3 is built from 12 residues. The ends were cut back, 7 bases at V and 4 bases at J, with 14 bases in the middle.

This clone was counted between two and nine times. The V and J genes are TRBV30 and TRBJ1-2; the D is unclear. Germline CDR1 and CDR2: GTSNPN and SVGIG (reference sequence). V was cut by 2 bases and J by 8 bases, with 9 bases left in between. The CDR3 loop spans 11 amino acids. The chain's CDR3 is CAWSTMRGYTF. The CDR3 DNA sequence: TGTGCCTGGAGTACTATGAGAGGCTACACCTTC. The whole variable domain, remainder taken from reference TRBV30 and TRBJ1-2, is SQTIHQWPATLVQPVGSPLSLECTVEGTSNPNLYWYRQAAGRGLQLLFYSVGIGQISSEVPQNLSASRPQDRQFILSSKKLLLSDSGFYLCAWSTMRGYTFGSGTRLTVV.

The chain joins TRBV27 to TRBJ2-4; a weak D match, TRBD2 (5 bases). The V and J ends lost 6 bases and 1 base respectively, with 10 bases between them. CDR3 length: 14 residues. Germline V gives CDR1 MNHEY, CDR2 SMNVEV (reference sequence). The CDR3: CASRGAGAKNIQYF. The CDR3 coding sequence is TGTGCCAGCAGGGGAGCCGGGGCCAAAAACATTCAGTACTTC.

The V call is TRBV4-1, the J call TRBJ2-7; 9 nucleotides align to TRBD1. Germline CDR1 and CDR2: MGHRA and YSYEKL. The V gene end was trimmed by 2 bases and the J gene end by 1 base; junction bases not matched to a gene: 9. CDR3 length equals 17 residues. The CDR3 DNA is TGCGCCAGCAGCCAAACTCCGGGACAGGGATTTTCCTACGAGCAGTACTTC. This sequence encodes CASSQTPGQGFSYEQYF.

To note about this clone: One junction end disagrees with the germline gene, perhaps due to a read error. The V gene is TRBV11-3, the J gene TRBJ1-3, with D perhaps matching TRBD1 (5 bases). The CDR3 is 11 residues long. The germline V gene has CDR1 SGHNT and CDR2 YENEEA. The CDR3 nucleotides are TGTGCCAGCAGCTTAGGAGAACAGGTCCTCTTT. Amino acids: CASSLGEQVLF.

As regards this clone: Within the sample, other DNA sequences also encode this same CDR3. V gene TRBV5-1 combines with J gene TRBJ2-1, with 8 nucleotides matching TRBD2. The germline CDR1 and CDR2 sequences are SGHRS and YFSETQ. CDR3 length equals 16 residues. V shed 0 bases, J shed 0 bases, and the junction held 2 bases outside the gene matches. DNA of the CDR3: TGCGCCAGCAGCTTGGGTGCGGGGGGCTCCTACAATGAGCAGTTCTTC. It encodes CASSLGAGGSYNEQFF.

This clone has just a few counts. The chain recombines TRBV7-3 with TRBJ2-3; D uncertain. Trimming took off 5 bases at V and 1 base at J, with 16 bases between the two ends. The CDR3 loop spans 16 amino acids. The germline V gene encodes CDR1 SGHTA and CDR2 FQGTGA. CDR3 nucleotide sequence: TGTGCCAGCAGCCCTACGCCTAGGAGAGGCACAGATACGCAGTATTTT. This translates into CASSPTPRRGTDTQYF. Looking up the rest from reference TRBV7-3 and TRBJ2-3 gives the full variable domain: GAGVSQTPSNKVTEKGKYVELRCDPISGHTALYWYRQSLGQGPEFLIYFQGTGAADDSGLPNDRFFAVRPEGSVSTLKIQRTERGDSAVYLCASSPTPRRGTDTQYFGPGTRLTVL.

DNA for the CDR3: TGTGCCAGCAGCTTGGGACAGACAACGTTCACTGAAGCTTTCTTT. It codes for CASSLGQTTFTEAFF. The chain employs TRBV5-4 and TRBJ1-1; D is possibly TRBD1 (5 bases). The CDR3 contains 15 residues. The germline CDR1 and CDR2 sequences are SGHNT and YYREEE (reference sequence). Trimming removed 0 bases at V and 4 bases at J, with 13 bases between.

The rearrangement uses TRBV3-1 (or the pseudogene TRBV3-2) and TRBJ2-1; 8 nucleotides match TRBD2. V lost 2 bases, J lost 5 bases, and 11 bases stayed unmatched. The CDR3 covers 17 residues. Germline loops: CDR1 LGHDT, CDR2 YNNKEL (reference sequence). DNA of the CDR3: TGTGCCAGCAGCCAACAAACTACTAGCGGAAGTCACAATGAGCAGTTCTTC. Its protein is CASSQQTTSGSHNEQFF.

CDR3 residues: CASSTRTGPLPLHF. Written as DNA, the CDR3 is TGTGCCAGTAGTACCCGAACAGGGCCCCTACCCCTCCACTTT. V gene TRBV19 combines with J gene TRBJ1-6; D is perhaps TRBD1 (6 bases). The germline V gene has CDR1 LNHDA and CDR2 SQIVND (reference sequence). The CDR3 has 14 residues. Trimming pared 4 bases from V and 12 bases from J, leaving 16 bases between.

This clone has only a few counts. The genes are TRBV30 and TRBJ1-5, with 7 bases identical to TRBD1. J was trimmed by 0 bases and V by 3 bases; bases with no gene match: 5. Germline V CDR1 and CDR2: GTSNPN, SVGIG (reference sequence). The CDR3 spans 15 residues. CDR3 in amino acids: CAWRSTGASNQPQHF. The CDR3 nucleotides read TGTGCCTGGAGGTCAACAGGGGCTAGCAATCAGCCCCAGCATTTT.

This chain connects TRBV4-1 to TRBJ2-1; TRBD2 might be the D (7 bases). The V and J ends lost 1 base and 0 bases respectively, with 10 bases between them. The CDR3 length is 16 residues. From germline, CDR1 is MGHRA and CDR2 YSYEKL. The CDR3 DNA reads as TGCGCCAGCAGCCAAGGTGGGGGGGCCTCCTACAATGAGCAGTTCTTC. Its translation: CASSQGGGASYNEQFF.